This T cell receptor beta chain comes out of a study of blood T cell repertoires in COVID-19. Method: immunoSEQ multiplex PCR; TCRdb's copy keeps in-frame clones and lacks some. The sample contains around 320,000 clones, roughly 89% of which appear only once. Germline V lookup: CDR1 SGHDN, CDR2 FVKESK. With 1 base clipped from V and 8 bases from J, the junction kept 9 bases outside the gene matches. This CDR3 is built from 15 residues. The sequencing input was peripheral blood. This TCR was recovered from a woman aged 30 to 39 with COVID-19, enrolled during active disease. The genes are TRBV14 and TRBJ1-2; TRBD1 matches 8 bases. The CDR3 is CASSQVGSGGQGYTF. CDR3 bases: TGTGCCAGCAGCCAAGTGGGGTCAGGGGGCCAAGGCTACACCTTC.